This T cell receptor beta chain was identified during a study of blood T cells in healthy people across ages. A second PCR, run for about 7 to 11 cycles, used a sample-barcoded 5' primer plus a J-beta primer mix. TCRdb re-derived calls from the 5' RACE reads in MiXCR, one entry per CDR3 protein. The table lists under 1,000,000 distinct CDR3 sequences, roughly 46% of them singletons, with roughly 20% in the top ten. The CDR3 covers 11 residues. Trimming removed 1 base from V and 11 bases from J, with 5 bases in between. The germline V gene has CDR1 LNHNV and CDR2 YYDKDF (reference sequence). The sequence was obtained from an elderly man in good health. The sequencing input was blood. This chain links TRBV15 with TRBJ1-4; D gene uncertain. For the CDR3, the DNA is TGTGCCACCAGCAGAGGCGATAAACTGTTTTTT. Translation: CATSRGDKLFF. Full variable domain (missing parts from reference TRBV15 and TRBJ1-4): DAMVIQNPRYQVTQFGKPVTLSCSQTLNHNVMYWYQQKSSQAPKLLFHYYDKDFNNEADTPDNFQSRRPNTSFCFLDIRSPGLGDTAMYLCATSRGDKLFFGSGTQLSVL.